The clone carrying this TCR beta chain turned up a few times. Its antigen is as yet unknown. This record belongs to a study of T-cell memory formation after mild COVID-19. Study findings and constraints: The study found balanced CD4/CD8 in clones contracting day 15 to 85 and a CD4+ lean in later expanders.

From 5'RACE with constant-segment primers came TCR alpha and TCR beta cDNA libraries that carried sample barcodes and UMIs. TCRdb analysed the 5' RACE reads with MiXCR anew, one entry per CDR3 protein. This sample has a few hundred thousand distinct CDR3 sequences, with 8.2% found just once. This CDR3 contains 14 residues. Germline V gene sequence: CDR1 SGHVS, CDR2 FQNEAQ. Trimming took 3 bases from V and 2 from J, leaving 9 bases between them. The chain uses TRBV7-8 and TRBJ2-3; the D is unclear. The receptor's source is a man aged 18 to 30 who had mild COVID-19 (a few samples of this study predate the infection). Cell type and time point are not known. Sequencing was performed on PBMCs or a T cell subset sorted from them (not recorded which). The CDR3 bases are TGTGCCAGCAGCTTCCTTGGTAACACAGATACGCAGTATTTT. It yields the protein CASSFLGNTDTQYF.